Described below is a single T cell receptor (beta chain) sequence and its context. The CDR3 extends over 14 amino acids. V gave up 3 bases and J gave up 10 bases, with 16 bases separating them. CDR1 is LGHNA, CDR2 YNFKEQ, per germline. The data were obtained in a study of cytomegalovirus exposure and HLA in healthy donors. In the PCR, 60 Vbeta and 13 Jbeta primers were used. Using immunoSEQ multiplex PCR, the repertoire was profiled, and TCRdb retains in-frame clones only, with some absent. The sample includes approximately 30,000 clones. Sequenced: PBMCs. The sequence derives from a middle-aged woman in good health and CMV-seropositive. V usage is TRBV4-2 and J usage is TRBJ2-1, with D tentatively TRBD1 (6 bases). CDR3 protein: CASSQGITQGEQFF. CDR3 DNA sequence: TGTGCCAGCAGCCAGGGTATAACTCAGGGGGAGCAGTTCTTC.